The T cell receptor (beta chain) described here comes from a study of T cells in Graves' hyperthyroidism and ophthalmopathy. Overall study context: The blood sample was taken at first diagnosis, before treatment began.

Amplification of TCR beta CDR3 regions was performed using RNA transcripts as template. Initially, a first-round RT-PCR of the TCR CDR3 employed the HTBI primer set. Each CDR3 protein is one row after TCRdb ran MiXCR on the multiplex PCR reads. The sample lists more than 350,000 distinct CDR3 sequences; 14% to 15% were seen once. PBMCs were obtained from about 9 ml fresh peripheral blood. Of note for this clonotype: A read error may account for a junction end that differs from germline.

The CDR3 has 14 amino acids. Germline CDR1 and CDR2: MNHEY and SMNVEV (reference sequence). V gene TRBV27 combines with J gene TRBJ2-7; weak D call: TRBD2 (7 bases). The receptor was isolated from a woman aged 25 to 39 with Graves' hyperthyroidism. Sequences were obtained from blood. CDR3 sequence (DNA): TGCGCTACTAAGGGGGGGGGGTTAGTCAACGAGCAGTACTTC. It yields the protein CATKGGGLVNEQYF.